The 6 T cell receptor beta chains presented below share a single source sample, sequenced in a study of blood T cell repertoires in COVID-19. Assay: immunoSEQ multiplex PCR; the TCRdb copy retains only in-frame clones and omits some. The sample shows roughly 68,000 clones, 85% to 90% of them seen only once. The sequenced sample was peripheral blood. The receptors originated from a woman of 80 years or more with active COVID-19.

V and J are TRBV18 and TRBJ1-2; tentatively, D is TRBD1 (6 bases). Trimming left V 2 bases short and J 6 bases short, with 19 bases between. From germline, CDR1 is KGHSH and CDR2 LQKENI. CDR3 length: 16 amino acids. CDR3 loop: CASSPGRVPGANGYTF. CDR3 DNA: TGTGCCAGCTCACCAGGGAGGGTTCCGGGGGCGAATGGCTACACCTTC.

The V and J genes are TRBV5-1 and TRBJ2-1; D perhaps matches TRBD2 (6 bases). Trimming stripped 0 bases from V and 4 bases from J, with 11 bases between. Per germline, CDR1 SGHRS and CDR2 YFSETQ. The CDR3 is 15 residues long. CDR3 loop: CASSLDGGTYNEQFF. The DNA of the CDR3 is TGCGCCAGCAGCTTGGATGGCGGGACTTACAATGAGCAGTTCTTC. Variable domain in full (rest from reference TRBV5-1 and TRBJ2-1): KAGVTQTPRYLIKTRGQQVTLSCSPISGHRSVSWYQQTPGQGLQFLFEYFSETQRNKGNFPGRFSGRQFSNSRSEMNVSTLELGDSALYLCASSLDGGTYNEQFFGPGTRLTVL.

J is TRBJ2-1 and V is TRBV5-6, with 8 bases identical to TRBD2. The CDR3 totals 14 residues. V shed 1 base and J 7 bases; nucleotides not matched to a gene: 4. Germline CDR1 and CDR2: SGHDT and YYEEEE. Written as DNA, the CDR3 is TGTGCCAGCAGCTTGCGGGGGGGAGCAAATGAGCAGTTCTTC. This encodes CASSLRGGANEQFF.

The gene calls are TRBV6-2 or TRBV6-3 and TRBJ1-5, with D possibly being TRBD1 (5 bases). V was pared by 0 bases and J by 6 bases, with 15 bases between. CDR1 is MNHEY, CDR2 SVGEGT, per germline. The CDR3 runs to 16 residues. CDR3 protein: CASSYSAGRGGQPQHF. CDR3 nucleotides: TGTGCCAGCAGTTACTCCGCAGGGAGGGGAGGTCAGCCCCAGCATTTT.

The chain employs TRBV6-2 or TRBV6-3 and TRBJ2-7, with TRBD2 matching 8 bases. V was clipped by 2 bases and J by 0 bases; unmatched bases: 12. CDR1 and CDR2 (germline): MNHEY, SVGEGT. CDR3 length equals 18 residues. CDR3 in amino acids: CASSYATGGGRSSYEQYF. The CDR3 DNA sequence: TGTGCCAGCAGTTACGCCACGGGGGGGGGACGGAGCTCCTACGAGCAGTACTTC.

The CDR3 loop reads CASSDIEGTRSTDTQYF. In DNA, the CDR3 is TGTGCCAGCAGTGATATCGAGGGGACACGAAGCACAGATACGCAGTATTTT. The chain couples TRBV6-1 to TRBJ2-3; maybe TRBD1 (6 bases). This CDR3 is 17 amino acids long. V lost 3 bases to trimming and J lost 0 bases, with 16 bases between them. CDR1 is MNHNS, CDR2 SASEGT, per germline.